A selection of T cell receptor beta chains follows, all from one sample in a study of blood T cell repertoires in COVID-19. Profiled with immunoSEQ multiplex PCR; TCRdb holds only in-frame clones, not every one. The table records roughly 280,000 clones, less than 90% of them present only once. The sequenced material came from PBMCs or T cells enriched from blood (not recorded which). The receptors derive from a woman aged 45-59 years who had recovered from COVID-19. The CDR3 runs from the conserved cysteine through the conserved F or W. The D gene is left open where the match is weak. Clone sizes are given selectively: once, few, many, or a class where the clone is expanded.

>TRBV7-8|TRBJ1-4|few|-
CASSQWPGATNEKLFF
TGTGCCAGCAGCCAGTGGCCAGGCGCAACTAATGAAAAACTGTTTTTT
>TRBV19|TRBJ2-6|-|TRBD1
CASRKGADRANVLTF
TGTGCCAGTAGGAAGGGGGCTGATAGGGCCAACGTCCTGACTTTC
>TRBV9|TRBJ2-3|once|-
CASSVGLGGTADTQYF
TGTGCCAGCAGCGTAGGTTTGGGAGGCACCGCGGATACGCAGTATTTT
>TRBV5-1|TRBJ1-3|few|TRBD1
CASSLTDRASGNTIYF
TGCGCCAGCAGCTTAACTGACAGGGCATCCGGAAACACCATATATTTT
>TRBV6-5|TRBJ2-2|few|-
CASRAPNTGELFF
TGTGCCAGCAGGGCACCTAACACCGGGGAGCTGTTTTTT
>TRBV28|TRBJ1-5|-|-
CASSLTGTGNQPQHF
TGTGCCAGCAGTTTGACCGGGACTGGGAATCAGCCCCAGCATTTT
>TRBV19|TRBJ1-2|-|-
CASSKTGYGYTF
TGTGCCAGTAGTAAGACAGGCTATGGCTACACCTTC
>TRBV18|TRBJ2-5|-|TRBD1
CASSPGQGQETQYF
TGTGCCAGCTCACCGGGACAGGGTCAAGAGACCCAGTACTTC
>TRBV19|TRBJ1-5|-|-
CASSLPRPGSKHQPQHF
TGTGCCAGTAGTCTCCCCCGGCCCGGGTCTAAACATCAGCCCCAGCATTTT
>TRBV6-2/TRBV6-3|TRBJ1-2|few|TRBD1
CASSPRGQGGYGYTF
TGTGCCAGCAGCCCCCGTGGACAGGGGGGCTATGGCTACACCTTC
>TRBV4-2|TRBJ1-1|-|-
CASSQVLAQRSRAFF
TGTGCCAGCAGCCAAGTCCTGGCACAGCGGTCAAGGGCTTTCTTT
>TRBV19|TRBJ1-2|-|-
CASRHGAEYGYTF
TGTGCCAGTAGACATGGGGCAGAGTATGGCTACACCTTC
>TRBV29-1|TRBJ2-1|-|TRBD1
CSVRRTGSENEQFF
TGCAGCGTGAGACGGACAGGGTCCGAAAATGAGCAGTTCTTC
>TRBV7-8|TRBJ2-5|-|TRBD2
CASSQGLEETQYF
TGTGCCAGCAGCCAGGGACTAGAGGAGACCCAGTACTTC
>TRBV15|TRBJ1-3|-|-
CATSRDRGGGNTIYF
TGTGCCACCAGCAGAGATCGTGGGGGGGGAAACACCATATATTTT